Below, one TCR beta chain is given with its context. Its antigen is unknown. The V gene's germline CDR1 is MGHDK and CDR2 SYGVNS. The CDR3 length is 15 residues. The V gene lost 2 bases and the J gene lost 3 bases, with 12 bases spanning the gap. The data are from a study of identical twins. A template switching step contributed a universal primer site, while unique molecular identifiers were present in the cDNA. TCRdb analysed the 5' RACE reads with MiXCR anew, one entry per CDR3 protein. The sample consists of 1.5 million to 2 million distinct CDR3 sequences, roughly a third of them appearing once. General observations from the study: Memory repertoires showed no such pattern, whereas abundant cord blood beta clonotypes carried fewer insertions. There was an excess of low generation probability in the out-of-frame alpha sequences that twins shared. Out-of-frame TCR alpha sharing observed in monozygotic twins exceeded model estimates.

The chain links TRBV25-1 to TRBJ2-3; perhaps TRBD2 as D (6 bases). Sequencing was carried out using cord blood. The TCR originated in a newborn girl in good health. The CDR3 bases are TGTGCCAGCAGTGAAATAGCGGTCTCTACAGATACGCAGTATTTT. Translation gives CASSEIAVSTDTQYF.